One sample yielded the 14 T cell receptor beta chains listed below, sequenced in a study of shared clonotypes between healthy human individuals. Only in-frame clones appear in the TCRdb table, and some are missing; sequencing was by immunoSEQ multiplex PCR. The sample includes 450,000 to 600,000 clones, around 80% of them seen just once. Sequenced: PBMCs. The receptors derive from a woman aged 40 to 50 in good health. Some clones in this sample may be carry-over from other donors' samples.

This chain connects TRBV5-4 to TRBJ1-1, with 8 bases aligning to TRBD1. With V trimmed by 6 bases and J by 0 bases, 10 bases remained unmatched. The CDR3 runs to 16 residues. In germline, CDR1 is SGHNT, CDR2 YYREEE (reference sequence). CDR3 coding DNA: TGTGCCAGCAATTGGGGGGACAGGCAAATGAACACTGAAGCTTTCTTT. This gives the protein CASNWGDRQMNTEAFF.

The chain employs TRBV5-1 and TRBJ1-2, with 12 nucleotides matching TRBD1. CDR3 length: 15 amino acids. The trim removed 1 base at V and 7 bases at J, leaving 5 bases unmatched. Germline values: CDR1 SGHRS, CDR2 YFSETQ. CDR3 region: CASSLSGTGGLGYTF. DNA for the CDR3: TGCGCCAGCAGCTTGTCTGGGACAGGGGGCCTTGGCTACACCTTC.

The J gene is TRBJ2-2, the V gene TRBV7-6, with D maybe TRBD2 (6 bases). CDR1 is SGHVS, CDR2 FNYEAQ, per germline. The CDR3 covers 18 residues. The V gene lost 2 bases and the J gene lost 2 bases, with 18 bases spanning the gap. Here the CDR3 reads CASSLLVAEGINTGELFF. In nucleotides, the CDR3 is TGTGCCAGCAGCTTATTGGTTGCGGAGGGGATAAACACCGGGGAGCTGTTTTTT.

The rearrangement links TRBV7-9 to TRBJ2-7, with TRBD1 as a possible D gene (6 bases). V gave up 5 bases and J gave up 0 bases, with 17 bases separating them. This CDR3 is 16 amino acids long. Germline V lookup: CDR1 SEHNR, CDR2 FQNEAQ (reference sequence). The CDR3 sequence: CASSPSRTVNSYEQYF. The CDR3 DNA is TGTGCCAGCAGCCCCTCGAGGACAGTCAACTCCTACGAGCAGTACTTC.

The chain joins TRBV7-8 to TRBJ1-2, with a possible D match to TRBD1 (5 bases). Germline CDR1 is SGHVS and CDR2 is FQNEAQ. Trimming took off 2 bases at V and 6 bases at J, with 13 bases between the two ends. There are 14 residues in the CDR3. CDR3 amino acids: CASSLKGTIHGYTF. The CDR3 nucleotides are TGTGCCAGCAGCTTAAAGGGGACTATTCATGGCTACACCTTC.

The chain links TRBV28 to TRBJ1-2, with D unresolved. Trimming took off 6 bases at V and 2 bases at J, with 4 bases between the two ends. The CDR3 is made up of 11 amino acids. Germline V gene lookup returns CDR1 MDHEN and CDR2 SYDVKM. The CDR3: CASSQNYGYTF. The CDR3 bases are TGTGCCAGCAGCCAGAACTATGGCTACACCTTC.

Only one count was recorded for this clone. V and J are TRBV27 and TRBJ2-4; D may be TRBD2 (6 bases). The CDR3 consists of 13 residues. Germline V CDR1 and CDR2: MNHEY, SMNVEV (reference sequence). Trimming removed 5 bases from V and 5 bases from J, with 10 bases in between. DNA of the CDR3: TGTGCCAGCAGTATCCGGGAGCAAAACATTCAGTACTTC. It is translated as CASSIREQNIQYF.

In DNA, the CDR3 is TGCGCCAGCAGCCCGCCGCAGGGGAGCATAAGACAGTACTTC. This gives the protein CASSPPQGSIRQYF. The chain has TRBV5-1 and TRBJ2-7, with a possible D match to TRBD1 (6 bases). This CDR3 region has 14 residues. V lost 4 bases and J 10 bases, leaving 21 bases between the germline ends. CDR1 and CDR2 from the germline V gene are SGHRS and YFSETQ.

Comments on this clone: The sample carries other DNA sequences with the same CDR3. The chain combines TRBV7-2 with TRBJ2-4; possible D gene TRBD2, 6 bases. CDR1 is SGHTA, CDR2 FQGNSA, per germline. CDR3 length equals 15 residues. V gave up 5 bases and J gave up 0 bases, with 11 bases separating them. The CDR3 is CASSLGGLAKNIQYF. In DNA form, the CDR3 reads TGTGCCAGCAGCCTCGGGGGATTAGCCAAAAACATTCAGTACTTC.

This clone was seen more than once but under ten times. CDR3 protein: CAISASQGHYGYTF. DNA for the CDR3: TGTGCCATCAGTGCGTCCCAGGGACACTATGGCTACACCTTC. This chain links TRBV10-3 with TRBJ1-2, with D perhaps TRBD1 (5 bases). CDR3 length: 14 residues. The V gene lost 4 bases and the J gene lost 3 bases, with 12 bases spanning the gap. Germline V gene lookup returns CDR1 ENHRY and CDR2 SYGVKD.

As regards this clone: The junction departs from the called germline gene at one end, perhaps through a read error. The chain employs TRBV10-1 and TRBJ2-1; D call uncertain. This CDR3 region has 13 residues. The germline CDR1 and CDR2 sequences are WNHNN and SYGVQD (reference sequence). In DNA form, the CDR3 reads TGCGCCAGCAGAGAGTGTCGGATCAATGAGCAGTTCTTC. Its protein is CASRECRINEQFF.

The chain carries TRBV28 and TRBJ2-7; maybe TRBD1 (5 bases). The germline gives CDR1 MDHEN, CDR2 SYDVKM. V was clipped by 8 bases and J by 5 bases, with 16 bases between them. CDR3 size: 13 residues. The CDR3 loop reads CASSPGLGDEQYF. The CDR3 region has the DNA TGTGCCAGCTCCCCCGGGCTAGGGGACGAGCAGTACTTC.

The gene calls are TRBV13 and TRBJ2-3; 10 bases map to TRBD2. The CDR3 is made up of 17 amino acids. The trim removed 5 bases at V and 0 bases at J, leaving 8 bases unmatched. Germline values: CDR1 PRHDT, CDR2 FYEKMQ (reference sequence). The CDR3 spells CASSKGWTSGSTDTQYF. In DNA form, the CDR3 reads TGTGCCAGCAGCAAAGGATGGACTAGCGGAAGCACAGATACGCAGTATTTT.

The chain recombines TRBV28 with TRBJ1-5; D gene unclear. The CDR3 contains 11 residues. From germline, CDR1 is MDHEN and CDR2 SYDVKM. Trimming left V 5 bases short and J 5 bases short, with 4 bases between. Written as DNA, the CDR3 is TGTGCCAGCAGTAGTCATCAGCCCCAGCATTTT. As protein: CASSSHQPQHF.